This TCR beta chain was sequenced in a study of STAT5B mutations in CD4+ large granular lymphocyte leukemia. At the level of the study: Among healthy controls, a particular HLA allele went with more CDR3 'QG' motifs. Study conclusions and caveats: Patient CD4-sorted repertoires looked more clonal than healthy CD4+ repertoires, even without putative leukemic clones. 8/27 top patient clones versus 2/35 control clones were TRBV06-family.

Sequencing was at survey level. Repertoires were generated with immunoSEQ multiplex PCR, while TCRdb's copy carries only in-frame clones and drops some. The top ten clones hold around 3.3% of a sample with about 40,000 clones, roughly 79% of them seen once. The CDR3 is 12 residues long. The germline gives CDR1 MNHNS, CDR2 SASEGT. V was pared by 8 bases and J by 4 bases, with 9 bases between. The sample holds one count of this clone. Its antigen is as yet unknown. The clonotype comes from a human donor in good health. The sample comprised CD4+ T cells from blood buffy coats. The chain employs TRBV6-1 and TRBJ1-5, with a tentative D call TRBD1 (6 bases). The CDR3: CASGTKNQPQHF. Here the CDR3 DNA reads TGTGCCAGCGGGACAAAAAATCAGCCCCAGCATTTT.